The clone carrying this T cell receptor (beta chain) was seen only once. The data belong to a study of cytomegalovirus exposure and HLA in healthy donors. Both 60 Vbeta primers and 13 Jbeta primers went into the PCR. Clones were read by immunoSEQ multiplex PCR, and TCRdb kept only the in-frame ones, dropping some. This sample has around 40,000 clones, with roughly three quarters found just once. The CDR3 consists of 14 residues. Germline V gene sequence: CDR1 SQVTM, CDR2 ANQGSEA. V was pared by 0 bases and J by 7 bases, with 15 bases between. The chain combines TRBV29-1 with TRBJ1-1; no definite D call. The receptor was derived from a man in his forties in good health and CMV-seronegative. Sequencing was carried out using PBMCs. The CDR3 region is CSVEDPGGSREAFF. The CDR3 DNA reads TGCAGCGTTGAAGACCCGGGAGGGTCTCGTGAAGCTTTCTTT.